The 3 T cell receptor beta chains below were found in one sample sequenced in a study of cytomegalovirus exposure and HLA in healthy donors. The PCR contained 60 Vbeta and 13 Jbeta primers. The protocol was immunoSEQ multiplex PCR, while the TCRdb copy is restricted to in-frame clones and leaves out a portion. The sample has approximately 210,000 clones; about 89% are singletons. The material sequenced was PBMCs. The receptors were sampled from a man aged 30-40 years in good health and CMV-seronegative.

The V call is TRBV27, the J call TRBJ2-1, with 10 bases that match TRBD2. The CDR3 has 15 amino acids. From germline, CDR1 is MNHEY and CDR2 SMNVEV (reference sequence). Trimming took 6 bases from V and 4 from J; bases not matched to a gene: 6. The CDR3 nucleotides read TGTGCCAGCAGGCCCGGGACTAGCGTATACAATGAGCAGTTCTTC. Encoded protein: CASRPGTSVYNEQFF.

The chain links TRBV28 to TRBJ2-1, with TRBD2 identical over 14 bases. Germline lookup yields CDR1 MDHEN and CDR2 SYDVKM. V lost 5 bases to trimming and J lost 8 bases; unmatched junction nucleotides: 5. CDR3 size: 15 residues. CDR3 protein: CASSTGTSGSDEQFF. The CDR3, as DNA: TGTGCCAGCAGTACAGGGACTAGCGGGAGTGATGAGCAGTTCTTC.

The rearrangement links TRBV27 to TRBJ2-1; D unclear. Trimming took 3 bases from V and 0 from J, leaving 6 bases between them. Germline-derived CDR1 and CDR2 are MNHEY and SMNVEV (reference sequence). The CDR3 consists of 14 residues. CDR3 protein: CASSFSSSYNEQFF. The CDR3 DNA reads as TGTGCCAGCAGTTTTTCGAGCTCCTACAATGAGCAGTTCTTC.